These T cell receptor beta chains were read from a single sample in a study of OX40 agonist ivuxolimab in advanced cancers. Some clones are missing from TCRdb's copy, which holds only in-frame ones; the method was immunoSEQ multiplex PCR. The table has 50,000 to 65,000 clones, roughly four fifths seen once. The specimen comprised CD4+ or CD8+ T cells sorted from blood, sampled in a trial of the OX40 agonist ivuxolimab. These receptors were obtained from an adult with an advanced solid tumor such as melanoma, head and neck, liver or kidney cancer. CDR3s include the opening cysteine and the closing phenylalanine or tryptophan. D genes are given only for firm matches. Size is omitted from some rows. Given values are once, few, many or a class for expanded clones.

size: NA; D: NA; J: TRBJ1-6; V: TRBV4-2; CDR3: CASSHNPVRAHNSPLHF; DNA: TGTGCCAGCAGCCATAACCCCGTCAGGGCCCATAATTCACCCCTCCACTTT
size: NA; D: NA; J: TRBJ2-7; V: TRBV18; CDR3: CASSPPGQGGYEQYF; DNA: TGTGCCAGCTCACCACCGGGGCAGGGGGGCTACGAGCAGTACTTC
size: NA; D: TRBD1; J: TRBJ2-7; V: TRBV7-3; CDR3: CASSLDRANEQYF; DNA: TGTGCCAGCAGCTTGGACAGGGCCAACGAGCAGTACTTC
size: NA; D: NA; J: TRBJ2-3; V: TRBV7-3; CDR3: CASSPMTGDTDTQYF; DNA: TGTGCCAGCAGCCCAATGACAGGCGACACAGATACGCAGTATTTT
size: NA; D: NA; J: TRBJ2-1; V: TRBV19; CDR3: CASSIATSSYNEQFF; DNA: TGTGCCAGTAGTATAGCGACTAGCTCCTACAATGAGCAGTTCTTC
size: few; D: NA; J: TRBJ1-6; V: TRBV19; CDR3: CASTILGSPLHF; DNA: TGTGCCAGTACCATTTTAGGATCACCCCTCCACTTT
size: NA; D: TRBD2; J: TRBJ2-3; V: TRBV9; CDR3: CASSVEWRGVSTDTQYF; DNA: TGTGCCAGCAGCGTAGAATGGCGGGGGGTAAGCACAGATACGCAGTATTTT
size: NA; D: TRBD1; J: TRBJ1-2; V: TRBV18; CDR3: CASSQQGTGYTF; DNA: TGTGCCAGCTCCCAACAGGGGACTGGCTACACCTTC
size: NA; D: NA; J: TRBJ1-1; V: TRBV19; CDR3: CASSIGGSYTEAFF; DNA: TGTGCCAGTAGTATTGGGGGCTCGTACACTGAAGCTTTCTTT
size: NA; D: NA; J: TRBJ2-7; V: TRBV6-1; CDR3: CASMSAVGEQYF; DNA: TGTGCCAGCATGTCGGCGGTTGGGGAGCAGTACTTC
size: NA; D: TRBD2; J: TRBJ2-7; V: TRBV5-6; CDR3: CASSPGLAYYEQYF; DNA: TGTGCCAGCAGCCCGGGACTAGCGTACTACGAGCAGTACTTC
size: NA; D: TRBD1; J: TRBJ2-7; V: TRBV5-1; CDR3: CASSLGGTGAYEQYF; DNA: TGCGCCAGCAGCTTGGGCGGGACAGGGGCATACGAGCAGTACTTC
size: few; D: TRBD1; J: TRBJ1-1; V: TRBV2; CDR3: CASSPDRVNEAFF; DNA: TGTGCCAGCAGCCCGGACAGGGTGAATGAAGCTTTCTTT
size: NA; D: TRBD1; J: TRBJ2-7; V: TRBV7-9; CDR3: CASSGTGGREQYF; DNA: TGTGCCAGCAGCGGGACAGGGGGACGGGAGCAGTACTTC
size: NA; D: TRBD2; J: TRBJ2-5; V: TRBV27; CDR3: CASSLSRGLAGEETQYF; DNA: TGTGCCAGCAGTTTATCGAGGGGACTAGCGGGCGAAGAGACCCAGTACTTC
size: NA; D: NA; J: TRBJ2-2; V: TRBV6-1; CDR3: CASRPDSFTGELFF; DNA: TGTGCCAGCAGACCGGACAGCTTTACCGGGGAGCTGTTTTTT
size: NA; D: NA; J: TRBJ1-5; V: TRBV18; CDR3: CASSGLGVGSNQPQHF; DNA: TGTGCCAGCTCAGGCTTAGGGGTAGGGAGCAATCAGCCCCAGCATTTT
size: NA; D: NA; J: TRBJ2-6; V: TRBV13; CDR3: CASSLASSGANVLTF; DNA: TGTGCCAGCAGCTTAGCCAGTTCTGGGGCCAACGTCCTGACTTTC
size: NA; D: NA; J: TRBJ2-2; V: TRBV7-6; CDR3: CASSQSTYANTGELFF; DNA: TGTGCCAGCAGCCAGTCGACCTATGCGAACACCGGGGAGCTGTTTTTT
size: NA; D: NA; J: TRBJ2-7; V: TRBV27; CDR3: CASSRLLRQGDEQYF; DNA: TGTGCCAGCAGTCGCCTATTGAGGCAGGGCGACGAGCAGTACTTC
size: NA; D: NA; J: TRBJ2-4; V: TRBV9; CDR3: CASSVAGNKNIQYF; DNA: TGTGCCAGCAGCGTCGCAGGGAACAAAAACATTCAGTACTTC
size: NA; D: NA; J: TRBJ2-6; V: TRBV19; CDR3: CASSPGLHGTSRANVLTF; DNA: TGTGCCAGTAGCCCCGGCCTACATGGGACCTCGAGGGCCAACGTCCTGACTTTC
size: NA; D: NA; J: TRBJ2-3; V: TRBV2; CDR3: CASRDFTSTDTQYF; DNA: TGTGCCAGCAGGGACTTTACTAGCACAGATACGCAGTATTTT
size: NA; D: TRBD2; J: TRBJ2-3; V: TRBV5-1; CDR3: CASSLMSSGIVSTDTQYF; DNA: TGCGCCAGCAGCTTGATGTCTAGCGGGATTGTGAGCACAGATACGCAGTATTTT
size: NA; D: NA; J: TRBJ1-4; V: TRBV25-1; CDR3: CASSEQGLLNEKLFF; DNA: TGTGCCAGCAGTGAACAAGGGCTACTTAATGAAAAACTGTTTTTT
size: NA; D: TRBD1; J: TRBJ2-7; V: TRBV4-1; CDR3: CASSHPGQGLKEQYF; DNA: TGCGCCAGCAGCCACCCGGGACAGGGGTTAAAGGAGCAGTACTTC
size: NA; D: NA; J: TRBJ2-7; V: TRBV29-1; CDR3: CSVEGGVGGRNEQYF; DNA: TGCAGCGTTGAAGGGGGGGTGGGCGGACGGAACGAGCAGTACTTC
size: NA; D: NA; J: TRBJ2-7; V: TRBV11-2; CDR3: CASSLGYTTYEQYF; DNA: TGTGCCAGCAGCTTAGGGTACACTACCTACGAGCAGTACTTC
size: once; D: NA; J: TRBJ2-7; V: TRBV10-2; CDR3: CASRGEGSIHYEQYF; DNA: TGCGCCAGCAGGGGAGAGGGGTCCATACACTACGAGCAGTACTTC
size: NA; D: NA; J: TRBJ2-7; V: TRBV11-2; CDR3: CASSLKYGENYEQYF; DNA: TGTGCCAGCAGCTTAAAGTATGGGGAAAACTACGAGCAGTACTTC
size: once; D: TRBD2; J: TRBJ2-7; V: TRBV15; CDR3: CATSRGRRGAHVGEQYF; DNA: TGTGCCACCAGCAGAGGGCGGCGGGGGGCCCACGTCGGCGAGCAGTACTTC
size: NA; D: NA; J: TRBJ1-5; V: TRBV7-2; CDR3: CASSLQGWDGSNQPQHF; DNA: TGTGCCAGCAGCTTACAAGGCTGGGACGGCAGCAATCAGCCCCAGCATTTT
size: NA; D: NA; J: TRBJ2-1; V: TRBV6-6; CDR3: CASSYPDGEQFF; DNA: TGTGCCAGCAGTTACCCAGACGGTGAGCAGTTCTTC
size: NA; D: TRBD1; J: TRBJ2-7; V: TRBV9; CDR3: CASSVGTGGNYEQYF; DNA: TGTGCCAGCAGCGTAGGGACAGGGGGCAACTACGAGCAGTACTTC
size: NA; D: TRBD2; J: TRBJ2-1; V: TRBV5-1; CDR3: CASRAVAGVGEFF; DNA: TGCGCCAGCAGGGCGGTAGCGGGAGTGGGGGAGTTCTTC
size: NA; D: TRBD1; J: TRBJ1-5; V: TRBV19; CDR3: CASSIPDRGRHQPQHF; DNA: TGTGCCAGTAGTATCCCCGACAGGGGTCGGCATCAGCCCCAGCATTTT
size: NA; D: NA; J: TRBJ2-3; V: TRBV6-5; CDR3: CASSYPDRTDTQYF; DNA: TGTGCCAGCAGTTACCCGGACCGCACAGATACGCAGTATTTT
size: NA; D: NA; J: TRBJ2-1; V: TRBV6-6; CDR3: CASRATRDNEQFF; DNA: TGTGCCAGCAGGGCCACCCGGGACAATGAGCAGTTCTTC
size: NA; D: NA; J: TRBJ2-5; V: TRBV2; CDR3: CASSEGTSIRHF; DNA: TGTGCCAGCAGTGAGGGGACATCCATCAGGCACTTC
size: NA; D: NA; J: TRBJ2-1; V: TRBV27; CDR3: CASSLSSDNEQFF; DNA: TGTGCCAGCAGTTTATCTAGCGATAACGAGCAGTTCTTC